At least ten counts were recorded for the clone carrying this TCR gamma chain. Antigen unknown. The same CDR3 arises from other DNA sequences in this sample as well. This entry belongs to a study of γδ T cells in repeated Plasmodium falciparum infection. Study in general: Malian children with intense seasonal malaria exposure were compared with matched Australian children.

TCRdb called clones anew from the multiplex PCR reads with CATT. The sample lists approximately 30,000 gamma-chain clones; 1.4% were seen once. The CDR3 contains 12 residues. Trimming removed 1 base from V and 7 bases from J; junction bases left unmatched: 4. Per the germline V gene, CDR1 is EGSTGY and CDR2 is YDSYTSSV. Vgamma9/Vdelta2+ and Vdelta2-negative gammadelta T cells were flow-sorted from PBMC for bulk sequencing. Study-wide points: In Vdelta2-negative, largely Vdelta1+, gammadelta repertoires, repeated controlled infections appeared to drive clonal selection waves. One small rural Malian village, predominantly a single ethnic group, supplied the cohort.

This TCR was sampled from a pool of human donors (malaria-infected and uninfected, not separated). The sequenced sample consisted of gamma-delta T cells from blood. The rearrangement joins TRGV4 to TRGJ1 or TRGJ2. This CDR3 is CATWDGPYKKLF. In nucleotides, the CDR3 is TGTGCCACCTGGGATGGCCCCTATAAGAAACTCTTT.